These 23 T cell receptor beta chains were all obtained from the same sample, sequenced in a study of tissue T cells after allogeneic stem cell transplantation. Time point denoted: mouse harvest day 14 after allogeneic transplant. The graft held 10^6 splenic CD5+ T cells and 10^7 T-cell-depleted bone marrow cells. The table came from immunoSEQ multiplex PCR; TCRdb's copy has only in-frame clones and leaves some out. The repertoire holds thousands of clones, roughly 31% seen once, with 6.7% in the top ten. Sequences were obtained from skin. The origin of the receptors is a female BALB/c mouse given C57BL/6 T cells with graft-versus-host disease after an allogeneic hematopoietic cell transplant.

As for this clone: Germline and genes here are mouse. This CDR3 is CASSLQGAETLYF. The sequenced part of the CDR3 DNA is TGTGCCAGCAGTCTGCAGGGGGCAGAAACGCTGTAT. The chain couples TRBV26 to TRBJ2-3; the D gene is possibly TRBD1 (6 bases). The read stops 1 residue short of the end of the CDR3; the missing end is completed from the germline J gene. V lost 2 bases to trimming and J lost 3 bases, with 6 bases between them. Germline CDR1 and CDR2: KGHPV and FQNQEV (reference sequence). CDR3 length: 13 residues. The complete variable domain, with remaining parts taken from reference TRBV26 and TRBJ2-3, reads NSKVIQTPRYLVKGQGQKAKMRCIPEKGHPVVFWYQQNKNNEFKFLINFQNQEVLQQIDMTEKRFSAECPSNSPCSLEIQSSEAGDSALYLCASSLQGAETLYFGSGTRLTVL.

In its sample, this clone was seen a few times. Genes and germline come from the mouse. The CDR3 end falls 1 residue outside the read, so it is completed with the germline J gene. This chain uses TRBV3 with TRBJ1-2; the D is unclear. This CDR3 contains 13 residues. V lost 3 bases and J 3 bases, leaving 8 bases between the germline ends. In germline, CDR1 is SNHLY, CDR2 FYNGKV (reference sequence). CDR3 DNA, as far as it was read: TGTGCCAGCAGCTTTTGGCAGCACTCCGACTACACC. Its translation is CASSFWQHSDYT. The whole CDR3 reads CASSFWQHSDYTF. Full variable domain (missing parts from reference TRBV3 and TRBJ1-2): GPKVLQIPSHQIIDMGQMVTLNCDPVSNHLYFYWYKQILGQQMEFLVNFYNGKVMEKSKLFKDQFSVERPDGSYFTLKIQPTALEDSAVYFCASSFWQHSDYTFGSGTRLLVI.

Note on this clone: Germline and genes here are mouse. Sequencing ends 1 residue short of the CDR3 end; the germline J gene provides the rest. The chain couples TRBV15 to TRBJ2-2; unclear D gene. Germline values: CDR1 SGHND, CDR2 FRSKSL. CDR3 length: 12 amino acids. Trimming shortened V by 6 bases and J by 0 bases, and 2 bases separated the two germline ends. Incomplete CDR3 DNA: TGTGCCAGCAGATCAAACACCGGGCAGCTCTAC. Translation: CASRSNTGQLY. The complete CDR3 protein is CASRSNTGQLYF.

For this clone: Genes and germline come from the mouse. The read halts 1 residue ahead of the CDR3 end, with the missing end drawn from the germline J gene. The gene calls are TRBV23 and TRBJ2-3; the table names TRBD2, a call not compared with the DNA. This CDR3 is built from 15 residues. CDR1 and CDR2 from the germline V gene are KGHTA and FQNQQP. Incomplete CDR3 DNA: TGCTCCAGCAGCCCTGGGGGGCCTAGTGCAGAAACGCTGTAT. Its protein is CSSSPGGPSAETLY. The full CDR3 is CSSSPGGPSAETLYF.

For this clone: The genes and germline here are from mouse. The read ends 1 residue shy of where the CDR3 ends; the end is completed using the germline J gene. The chain has TRBV24 and TRBJ2-7; tentative D call: TRBD1 (5 bases). The V end was cut by 2 bases, the J end by 6 bases, with 11 bases between. The germline CDR1 and CDR2 sequences are KGHTA and FRNEEI. The CDR3 runs to 13 residues. Partial CDR3 DNA: TGTGCCAGCAGTCTGGCAGGGTGGGCTGAACAGTAC. This codes for CASSLAGWAEQY. The whole CDR3 reads CASSLAGWAEQYF. Variable domain in full (rest from reference TRBV24 and TRBJ2-7): VAGVTQTPRYLVKEKGQKAHMSCSPEKGHTAFYWYQQNQKQELTFLISFRNEEIMEQTDLVKKRFSAKCSSNSRCILEILSSEEDDSALYLCASSLAGWAEQYFGPGTRLTVL.

By frequency in the sample, this clone is medium-sized. Germline and genes: mouse. From the germline J gene comes the end of the CDR3, since the read stops 1 residue before it. The gene calls are TRBV3 and TRBJ1-4; perhaps TRBD1 as D (5 bases). The CDR3 extends over 15 amino acids. Trimming pared 5 bases from V and 4 bases from J, leaving 14 bases between. Germline assignment: CDR1 SNHLY and CDR2 FYNGKV (reference sequence). The chain's CDR3 is CASSARDGDNERLFF. Incomplete CDR3 DNA: TGTGCCAGCAGCGCCCGGGACGGAGACAACGAAAGATTATTT.

By share, this clone ranks as medium-sized. The listed genes are named as in mouse. The DNA ends 1 residue before the CDR3 does, and the rest of the CDR3 is filled in from the germline J gene. The J gene is TRBJ1-2, the V gene TRBV2; D might be TRBD1 (6 bases). The germline V gene encodes CDR1 LGHNA and CDR2 YSYQKL. Trimming took off 0 bases at V and 4 bases at J, with 12 bases between the two ends. The CDR3 length is 15 residues. CDR3 DNA, as far as it was read: TGTGCCAGCAGCCAAGATTGGGGGGGCGCCTCCGACTACACC. Amino acids: CASSQDWGGASDYT. The complete CDR3 sequence is CASSQDWGGASDYTF. The full variable domain, rest sourced from reference TRBV2 and TRBJ1-2, is DPKIIQKPKYLVAVTGSEKILICEQYLGHNAMYWYRQSAKKPLEFMFSYSYQKLMDNQTASSRFQPQSSKKNHLDLQITALKPDDSATYFCASSQDWGGASDYTFGSGTRLLVI.

This clone was recorded a few times. Gene names follow the mouse nomenclature. From the germline J gene comes the end of the CDR3, since the read stops 1 residue before it. The rearrangement joins TRBV3 to TRBJ1-2; possibly TRBD1 for D (5 bases). The ends were cut back, 1 base at V and 2 bases at J, with 8 bases in the middle. CDR3 length: 14 residues. Germline CDR1 is SNHLY and CDR2 is FYNGKV (reference sequence). CDR3 loop: CASSLVGVNSDYTF. The covered CDR3 bases are TGTGCCAGCAGCTTAGTGGGGGTTAACTCCGACTACACC.

This clone ranks as medium-sized (0.01 to 0.1%). Gene names refer to mouse genes. The read terminates 1 residue before the CDR3 end, so the remaining end is supplied by the germline J gene. This chain connects TRBV26 to TRBJ2-1, with D uncertain. In germline, CDR1 is KGHPV, CDR2 FQNQEV (reference sequence). V lost 2 bases and J lost 0, with 5 bases in between. The CDR3 is 14 amino acids. This CDR3 is CASSLIDNYAEQFF. Incomplete CDR3 DNA: TGTGCCAGCAGTCTGATTGATAACTATGCTGAGCAGTTC.

Note on this clone: Gene names are mouse gene names. The read ends 1 residue shy of where the CDR3 ends; the end is completed using the germline J gene. The gene calls are TRBV21 and TRBJ2-4, with TRBD2 identical over 12 bases. TRBV21 is filed as an ORF, its function uncertain. V trimming: 7 bases; J trimming: 2 bases; junction bases outside the gene matches: 4. CDR3 length: 15 amino acids. CDR3 region: CASNDWGGAQNTLYF. Partial CDR3 DNA: TGTGCTAGCAACGACTGGGGGGGCGCTCAAAACACCTTGTAC.

There are a few counts of this clone. Gene names follow the mouse nomenclature. The CDR3 end lies 1 residue beyond the end of the read and is filled in from the germline J gene. J is TRBJ2-5 and V is TRBV31, with D perhaps TRBD1 (7 bases). Germline assignment: CDR1 GKSSPN and CDR2 SITVG. The V gene lost 3 bases and the J gene lost 0 bases, with 10 bases spanning the gap. This CDR3 region has 14 residues. The DNA read from the CDR3 is TGTGCCTGGAGGGAGGGGGCGAACCAAGACACCCAGTAC. It codes for CAWREGANQDTQY. The full-length CDR3 reads as CAWREGANQDTQYF.

As concerns this clone: These gene names are mouse names. The missing CDR3 end, 1 residue past where the read stops, is filled in from the germline J gene. V and J are TRBV3 and TRBJ1-3; D not certain. The CDR3 consists of 12 residues. V lost 5 bases, J lost 4 bases, and 6 bases lay in between. The germline V gene encodes CDR1 SNHLY and CDR2 FYNGKV (reference sequence). The part of the CDR3 DNA that was read is TGTGCCAGCAGCCCGGCGGGAAATACGCTCTAT. It translates to CASSPAGNTLY. The entire CDR3 reads CASSPAGNTLYF.

This clone appeared a few times. Gene names follow the mouse nomenclature. The sequenced fragment ends 1 residue before the CDR3 boundary, so the rest is inferred from the germline J gene. The chain combines TRBV12-1 with TRBJ2-7; 8 bases map to TRBD2. After removal of 0 bases from V and 3 bases from J, the junction contained 6 bases not matched to a gene. Germline lookup yields CDR1 SGHSN and CDR2 HYEKVE. This CDR3 contains 15 residues. The CDR3 bases that were read are TGTGCCAGCTCTCTCGGGCTGGGGGGACTCTATGAACAGTAC. Translation gives CASSLGLGGLYEQY. The whole CDR3 sequence reads CASSLGLGGLYEQYF.

Concerning this clone: Mouse gene names and germline throughout. The read finishes 1 residue shy of the CDR3 end, and the germline J gene is used to complete it. This chain joins TRBV26 and TRBJ1-1; a possible D gene is TRBD1 (5 bases). The germline V and J ends were trimmed by 0 bases and 5 bases, with 7 bases remaining between them. The CDR3 has 13 residues. The germline V gene encodes CDR1 KGHPV and CDR2 FQNQEV (reference sequence). The covered CDR3 bases are TGTGCCAGCAGTCTGTCGGGGGGAACAGAAGTCTTC. Its translation is CASSLSGGTEVF. The complete CDR3 sequence is CASSLSGGTEVFF.

A remark on this clone: Gene names and germline match the mouse. Read data end 1 residue before the CDR3 end; the end is taken from the germline J gene. J is TRBJ1-5 and V is TRBV3; unclear D gene. Germline V gene lookup returns CDR1 SNHLY and CDR2 FYNGKV (reference sequence). There are 12 residues in the CDR3. V shed 2 bases and J shed 2 bases, with 1 base lying between them. The CDR3 sequence: CASSLHNQAPLF. The CDR3 DNA, read in part, is TGTGCCAGCAGCTTACACAACCAGGCTCCGCTT.

Judged by abundance, this clone is medium-sized. Mouse names are used for the genes. The CDR3 is cut off 1 residue early in the read; its end comes from the germline J gene. The V gene is TRBV16, the J gene TRBJ1-1; 7 nucleotides agree with TRBD1. The CDR3 spans 14 residues. With 5 bases clipped from V and 3 bases from J, the junction kept 6 bases outside the gene matches. In germline, CDR1 is SGHSA, CDR2 FRNQAP. Incomplete CDR3 DNA: TGTGCAAGCAGCCCCCGGCAGGGGGACACAGAAGTCTTC. Protein product: CASSPRQGDTEVF. In full, the CDR3 is CASSPRQGDTEVFF.

To note about this clone: Mouse gene names and germline throughout. The CDR3 end lies 1 residue beyond the end of the read and is filled in from the germline J gene. This chain connects TRBV15 to TRBJ2-2, with a possible D match to TRBD2 (6 bases). There are 14 residues in the CDR3. Germline-derived CDR1 and CDR2 are SGHND and FRSKSL. V lost 1 base, J lost 3 bases, and 6 bases lay in between. This CDR3 reads CASSLGGDTGQLYF. The covered CDR3 bases are TGTGCCAGCAGTTTAGGGGGGGACACCGGGCAGCTCTAC.

This clone was seen only a few times. Gene names follow the mouse nomenclature. The read falls 1 residue short of the CDR3 end, and the missing part is taken from the germline J gene. The V gene is TRBV26, the J gene TRBJ2-7; D call uncertain. Germline V lookup: CDR1 KGHPV, CDR2 FQNQEV (reference sequence). This CDR3 comprises 10 residues. The V gene lost 4 bases and the J gene lost 5 bases, with 3 bases spanning the gap. The part of the CDR3 DNA that was read is TGTGCCAGCAGTCGAAATGAACAGTAC. Its protein product is CASSRNEQY. The full CDR3 is CASSRNEQYF.

This clone was picked up a small number of times. Mouse gene names apply. The CDR3 goes on 1 residue after the read ends, and that part is filled in from the germline J gene. The chain is built from TRBV24 and TRBJ1-4; tentative D call: TRBD1 (6 bases). CDR1 KGHTA and CDR2 FRNEEI come from the germline V gene. Trimming took off 3 bases at V and 8 bases at J, with 13 bases between the two ends. The CDR3 covers 14 residues. The CDR3 loop is CASSLQGGLERLFF. The DNA read from the CDR3 is TGTGCCAGCAGTCTACAGGGTGGGTTAGAAAGATTATTT.

A few counts support this clone. These gene names are mouse names. Read data end 1 residue before the CDR3 end; the end is taken from the germline J gene. The V and J genes are TRBV26 and TRBJ2-1; D is undetermined. CDR1 and CDR2 (germline): KGHPV, FQNQEV (reference sequence). The CDR3 spans 10 residues. V was clipped by 6 bases and J by 9 bases, with 6 bases between them. CDR3 DNA (partial): TGTGCCAGCAGCCGGTATGAGCAGTTC. This gives the protein CASSRYEQF. The entire CDR3 protein reads CASSRYEQFF.

A remark on this clone: The gene symbols are mouse symbols. With the read ending 1 residue before the CDR3 end, the germline J gene is used to fill in that end. In the same sample, other DNA sequences code for this CDR3. The V call is TRBV3, the J call TRBJ2-7; 9 bases line up with TRBD2. The trim removed 4 bases at V and 1 base at J, leaving 2 bases unmatched. This CDR3 has 14 residues. CDR1 and CDR2 (germline): SNHLY, FYNGKV (reference sequence). The CDR3 DNA, read in part, is TGTGCCAGCAGCTGGACTGGGGTTTCCTATGAACAGTAC. It specifies CASSWTGVSYEQY. The whole CDR3 sequence is CASSWTGVSYEQYF.

With regard to this clone: These gene names are mouse names. The DNA ends 1 residue before the CDR3 does, and the rest of the CDR3 is filled in from the germline J gene. The chain couples TRBV3 to TRBJ2-7; 9 positions match TRBD2. Trimming cost V 0 bases and J 2 bases; bases outside gene matches: 2. The CDR3 is made up of 15 amino acids. The V gene's germline CDR1 is SNHLY and CDR2 FYNGKV (reference sequence). CDR3 protein: CASSLAAGGAYEQYF. Incomplete CDR3 DNA: TGTGCCAGCAGCTTAGCGGCTGGGGGGGCCTATGAACAGTAC.

For this clone: Mouse gene names and germline throughout. CDR3 DNA (partial): TGTGCCAGCAGCTCTGACTGGGGATATGAACAGTAC. It translates to CASSSDWGYEQY. The full-length CDR3 reads as CASSSDWGYEQYF. V gene TRBV13-3 combines with J gene TRBJ2-7; 8 nucleotides match TRBD2. The CDR3 end lies 1 residue beyond the end of the read and is filled in from the germline J gene. Germline V lookup: CDR1 NNHDY, CDR2 SYVADS. The CDR3 is 13 residues long. V gave up 5 bases and J gave up 4 bases; unmatched junction bases: 5.